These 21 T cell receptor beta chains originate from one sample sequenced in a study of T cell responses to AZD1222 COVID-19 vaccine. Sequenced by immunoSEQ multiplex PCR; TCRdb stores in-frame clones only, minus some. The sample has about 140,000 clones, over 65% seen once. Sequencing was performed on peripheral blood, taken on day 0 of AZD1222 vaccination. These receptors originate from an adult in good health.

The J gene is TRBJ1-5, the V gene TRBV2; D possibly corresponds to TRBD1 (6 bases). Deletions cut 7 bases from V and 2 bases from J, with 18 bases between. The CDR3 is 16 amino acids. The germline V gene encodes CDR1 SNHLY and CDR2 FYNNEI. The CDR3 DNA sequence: TGTGCCAGCACCAACACAGGGAAGGGAGGCAATCAGCCCCAGCATTTT. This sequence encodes CASTNTGKGGNQPQHF.

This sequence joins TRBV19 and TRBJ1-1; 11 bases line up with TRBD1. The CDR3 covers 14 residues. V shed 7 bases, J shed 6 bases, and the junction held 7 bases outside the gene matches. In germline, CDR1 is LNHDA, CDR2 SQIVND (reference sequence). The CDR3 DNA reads TGTGCCAGTACCCGGACAGGGGGCGGCGCTGAAGCTTTCTTT. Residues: CASTRTGGGAEAFF.

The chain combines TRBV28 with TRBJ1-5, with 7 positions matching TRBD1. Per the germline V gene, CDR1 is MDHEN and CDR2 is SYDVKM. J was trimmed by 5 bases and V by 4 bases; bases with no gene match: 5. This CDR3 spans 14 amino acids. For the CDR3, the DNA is TGTGCCAGCAGTTGGACAGGTGCCTATCAGCCCCAGCATTTT. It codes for CASSWTGAYQPQHF.

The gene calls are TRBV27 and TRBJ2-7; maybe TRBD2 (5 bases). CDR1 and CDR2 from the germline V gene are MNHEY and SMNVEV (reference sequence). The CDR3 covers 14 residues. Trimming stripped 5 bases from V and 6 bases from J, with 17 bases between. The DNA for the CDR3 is TGTGCCAGCAGTCTCCCCGGACGGAGCGGCGAGCAGTACTTC. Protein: CASSLPGRSGEQYF.

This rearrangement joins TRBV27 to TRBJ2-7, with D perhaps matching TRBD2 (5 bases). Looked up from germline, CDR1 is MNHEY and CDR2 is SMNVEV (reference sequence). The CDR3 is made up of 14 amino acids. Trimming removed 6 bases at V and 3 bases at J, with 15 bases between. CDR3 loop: CASRRRTEVYEQYF. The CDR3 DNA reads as TGTGCCAGCAGACGACGGACGGAGGTCTACGAGCAGTACTTC.

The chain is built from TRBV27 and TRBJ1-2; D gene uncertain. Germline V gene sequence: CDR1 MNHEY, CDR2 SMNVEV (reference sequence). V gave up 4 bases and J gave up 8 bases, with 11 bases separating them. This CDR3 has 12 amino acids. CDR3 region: CASSSEGKGYTF. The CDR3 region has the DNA TGTGCCAGCAGTTCGGAAGGGAAAGGCTACACCTTC.

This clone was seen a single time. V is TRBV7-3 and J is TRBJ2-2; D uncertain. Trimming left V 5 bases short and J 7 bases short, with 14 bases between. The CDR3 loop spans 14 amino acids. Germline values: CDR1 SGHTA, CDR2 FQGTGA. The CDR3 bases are TGTGCCAGCAGCCCGAATAAACATGGCGGGGAGCTGTTTTTT. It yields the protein CASSPNKHGGELFF.

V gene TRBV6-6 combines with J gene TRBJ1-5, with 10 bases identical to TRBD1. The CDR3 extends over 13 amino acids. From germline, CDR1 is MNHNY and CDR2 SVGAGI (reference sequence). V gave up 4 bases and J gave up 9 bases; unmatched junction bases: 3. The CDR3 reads CASSSGQGTPQHF. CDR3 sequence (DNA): TGTGCCAGCAGTTCGGGACAGGGGACGCCCCAGCATTTT.

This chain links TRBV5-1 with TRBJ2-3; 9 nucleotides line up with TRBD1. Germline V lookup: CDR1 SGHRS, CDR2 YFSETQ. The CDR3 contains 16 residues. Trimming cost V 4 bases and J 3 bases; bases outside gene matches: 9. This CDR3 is CASSDRPGQGTDTQYF. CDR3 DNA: TGCGCCAGCAGCGACCGACCGGGACAGGGAACAGATACGCAGTATTTT.

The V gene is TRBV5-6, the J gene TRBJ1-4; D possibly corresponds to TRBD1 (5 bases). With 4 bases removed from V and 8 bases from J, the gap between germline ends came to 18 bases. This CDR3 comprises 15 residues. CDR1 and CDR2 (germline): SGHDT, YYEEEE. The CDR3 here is CASSPSGQGGEKLFF. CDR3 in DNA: TGTGCCAGCAGCCCCAGCGGACAAGGCGGGGAAAAACTGTTTTTT.

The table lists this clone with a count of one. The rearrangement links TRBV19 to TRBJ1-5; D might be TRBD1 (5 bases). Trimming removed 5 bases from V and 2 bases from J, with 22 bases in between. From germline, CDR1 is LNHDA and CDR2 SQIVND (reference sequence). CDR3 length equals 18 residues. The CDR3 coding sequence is TGTGCCAGTAGTTCTCCCCCTGGGGCAGGGAACGGCAATCAGCCCCAGCATTTT. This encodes CASSSPPGAGNGNQPQHF.

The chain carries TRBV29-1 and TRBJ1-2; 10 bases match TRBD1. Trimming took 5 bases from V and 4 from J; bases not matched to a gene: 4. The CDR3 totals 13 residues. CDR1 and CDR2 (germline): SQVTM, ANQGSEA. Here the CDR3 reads CSVSGTGAYGYTF. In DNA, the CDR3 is TGCAGCGTTTCAGGGACAGGGGCCTATGGCTACACCTTC.

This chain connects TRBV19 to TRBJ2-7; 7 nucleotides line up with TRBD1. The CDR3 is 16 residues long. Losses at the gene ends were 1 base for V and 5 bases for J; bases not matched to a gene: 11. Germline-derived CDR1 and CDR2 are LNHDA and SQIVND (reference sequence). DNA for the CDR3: TGTGCCAGTAGTATAGGGACAGGCCTTAGGAGCCACGAGCAGTACTTC. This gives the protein CASSIGTGLRSHEQYF.

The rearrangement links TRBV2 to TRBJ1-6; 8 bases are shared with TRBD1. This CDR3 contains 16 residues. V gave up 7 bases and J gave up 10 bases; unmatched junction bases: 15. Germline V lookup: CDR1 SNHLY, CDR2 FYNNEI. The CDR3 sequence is CASTSNGGQGGSPLHF. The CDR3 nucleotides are TGTGCCAGCACCTCCAATGGAGGACAGGGTGGATCACCCCTCCACTTT.

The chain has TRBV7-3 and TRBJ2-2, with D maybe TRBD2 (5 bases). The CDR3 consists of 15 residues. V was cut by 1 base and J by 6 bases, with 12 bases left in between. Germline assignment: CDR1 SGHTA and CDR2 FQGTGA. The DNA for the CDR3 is TGTGCCAGCAGCTTAAGACTATCCCCCCCCGGGGAGCTGTTTTTT. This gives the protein CASSLRLSPPGELFF.

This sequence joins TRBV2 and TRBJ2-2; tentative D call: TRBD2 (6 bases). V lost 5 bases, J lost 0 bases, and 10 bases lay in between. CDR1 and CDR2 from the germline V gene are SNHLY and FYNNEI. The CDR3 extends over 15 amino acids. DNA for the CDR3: TGTGCCAGCAGTCGCGGGACTCCGAACACCGGGGAGCTGTTTTTT. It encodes CASSRGTPNTGELFF.

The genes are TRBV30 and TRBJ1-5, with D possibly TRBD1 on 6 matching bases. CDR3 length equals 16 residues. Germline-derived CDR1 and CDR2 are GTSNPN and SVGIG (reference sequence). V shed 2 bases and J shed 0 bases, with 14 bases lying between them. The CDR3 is CAWSRDHRASNQPQHF. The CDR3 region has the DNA TGTGCCTGGAGTAGGGACCACAGGGCTAGCAATCAGCCCCAGCATTTT.

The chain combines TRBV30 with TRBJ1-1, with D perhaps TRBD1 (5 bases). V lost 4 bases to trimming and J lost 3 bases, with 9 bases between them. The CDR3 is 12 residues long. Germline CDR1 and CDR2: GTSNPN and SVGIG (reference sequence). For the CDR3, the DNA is TGTGCCTGGATAGAGGGGTACACTGAAGCTTTCTTT. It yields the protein CAWIEGYTEAFF.

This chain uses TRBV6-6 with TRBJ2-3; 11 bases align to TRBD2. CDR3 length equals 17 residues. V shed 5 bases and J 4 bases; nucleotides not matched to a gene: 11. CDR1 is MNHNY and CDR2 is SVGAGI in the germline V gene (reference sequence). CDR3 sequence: CASSRNSGGADADTQYF. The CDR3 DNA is TGTGCCAGCAGTCGGAATAGCGGGGGGGCCGATGCAGATACGCAGTATTTT.

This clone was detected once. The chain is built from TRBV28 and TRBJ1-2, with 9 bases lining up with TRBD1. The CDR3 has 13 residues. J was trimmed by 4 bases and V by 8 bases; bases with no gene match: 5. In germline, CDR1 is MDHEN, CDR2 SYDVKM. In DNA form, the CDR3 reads TGTGCCAGCGGACAGGGGCTTCTCTATGGCTACACCTTC. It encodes CASGQGLLYGYTF.

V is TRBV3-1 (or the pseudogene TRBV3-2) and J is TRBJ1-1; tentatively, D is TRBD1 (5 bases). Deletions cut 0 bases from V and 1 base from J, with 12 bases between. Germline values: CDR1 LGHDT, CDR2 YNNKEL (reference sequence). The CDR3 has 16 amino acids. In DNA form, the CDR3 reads TGTGCCAGCAGCCAAGATCCGGGGGTAGGGAACACTGAAGCTTTCTTT. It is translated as CASSQDPGVGNTEAFF.